Shown below are 8 T cell receptor beta chains from a single sample sequenced in a study of CD8+ T cells in alopecia areata. cDNA prepared by RNA extraction and subsequent reverse transcription served as the template for sequencing. Assay: immunoSEQ multiplex PCR; the TCRdb copy retains only in-frame clones and omits some. The sample lists around 160,000 clones; 87% were seen once. This specimen was CD8+ T cells sorted from blood, taken at week 0. The source is a human donor with alopecia areata.

This clone was seen only a few times. This chain links TRBV23-1 with TRBJ2-1; 7 bases map to TRBD2. TRBV23-1 is placed among ORFs of uncertain function. V dropped 4 bases and J dropped 2; count of bases not matched to a gene: 8. This CDR3 is 16 amino acids long. The CDR3 protein is CASSPPGGAPYNEQFF. For the CDR3, the DNA is TGCGCCAGCAGTCCCCCGGGGGGTGCCCCCTACAATGAGCAGTTCTTC.

The chain employs TRBV5-1 and TRBJ2-2, with 9 bases that match TRBD1. With 1 base clipped from V and 11 bases from J, the junction kept 21 bases outside the gene matches. The CDR3 runs to 19 residues. Germline V gene lookup returns CDR1 SGHRS and CDR2 YFSETQ. The CDR3 region is CASSLSWEVGTGRFGELFF. CDR3 coding DNA: TGCGCCAGCAGCTTGTCCTGGGAGGTCGGGACAGGGCGATTCGGCGAGCTGTTTTTT.

This clone was detected only once. The chain links TRBV7-9 to TRBJ2-1; D is ambiguous. V lost 1 base to trimming and J lost 7 bases, with 14 bases between them. The length of the CDR3 is 15 residues. CDR1 and CDR2 from the germline V gene are SEHNR and FQNEAQ (reference sequence). This chain's CDR3 is CASSLVPPDRNEQFF. The CDR3 coding sequence is TGTGCCAGCAGCTTAGTTCCCCCGGATAGGAATGAGCAGTTCTTC. The whole variable domain, filled in from reference TRBV7-9 and TRBJ2-1, reads DTGVSQNPRHKITKRGQNVTFRCDPISEHNRLYWYRQTLGQGPEFLTYFQNEAQLEKSRLLSDRFSAERPKGSFSTLEIQRTEQGDSAMYLCASSLVPPDRNEQFFGPGTRLTVL.

The V gene is TRBV27, the J gene TRBJ2-7; the match to TRBD1 covers 9 bases. Germline CDR1 reads MNHEY; CDR2 reads SMNVEV (reference sequence). CDR3 length: 13 amino acids. V lost 8 bases and J lost 1; bases outside the gene matches: 3. The CDR3 DNA is TGTGCCAGCGGGACAGGGATTTCCTACGAGCAGTACTTC. Protein: CASGTGISYEQYF.

Here the CDR3 reads CASSLALKQYF. CDR3 nucleotide sequence: TGTGCCAGCAGCTTGGCCTTAAAGCAGTACTTC. The chain couples TRBV5-6 to TRBJ2-7; D is unclear. The CDR3 has 11 residues. Germline-derived CDR1 and CDR2 are SGHDT and YYEEEE. Between the trimmed V and J ends, which lost 0 bases and 8 bases, there was a span of 6 bases.

The table lists this clone with a few counts. Other nucleotide sequences in the sample specify the same CDR3. The rearrangement joins TRBV29-1 to TRBJ1-2, with D maybe TRBD1 (5 bases). Germline V gene sequence: CDR1 SQVTM, CDR2 ANQGSEA. CDR3 length: 16 residues. The ends were cut back, 0 bases at V and 4 bases at J, with 18 bases in the middle. The CDR3 loop is CSVEDGGRERAYGYTF. Written as DNA, the CDR3 is TGCAGCGTTGAAGATGGGGGACGGGAAAGAGCCTATGGCTACACCTTC.

This chain joins TRBV7-8 and TRBJ2-7; 7 nucleotides align to TRBD1. Germline lookup yields CDR1 SGHVS and CDR2 FQNEAQ. The CDR3 has 13 residues. V gave up 4 bases and J gave up 3 bases; unmatched junction bases: 3. The chain's CDR3 is CASSSGQNYEQYF. CDR3 in DNA: TGTGCCAGCAGCTCGGGACAGAACTACGAGCAGTACTTC.

The chain combines TRBV7-2 with TRBJ2-4; D unresolved. V was trimmed by 9 bases and J by 9 bases, leaving 21 bases between them. The CDR3 has 14 residues. The germline V gene has CDR1 SGHTA and CDR2 FQGNSA. The CDR3 reads CASPPKVVFSIQYF. The CDR3 DNA reads as TGTGCCAGTCCCCCCAAGGTGGTTTTTAGCATTCAGTACTTC. The entire variable domain, with the rest obtained from reference TRBV7-2 and TRBJ2-4, is as follows: GAGVSQSPSNKVTEKGKDVELRCDPISGHTALYWYRQSLGQGLEFLIYFQGNSAPDKSGLPSDRFSAERTGGSVSTLTIQRTQQEDSAVYLCASPPKVVFSIQYFGAGTRLSVL.